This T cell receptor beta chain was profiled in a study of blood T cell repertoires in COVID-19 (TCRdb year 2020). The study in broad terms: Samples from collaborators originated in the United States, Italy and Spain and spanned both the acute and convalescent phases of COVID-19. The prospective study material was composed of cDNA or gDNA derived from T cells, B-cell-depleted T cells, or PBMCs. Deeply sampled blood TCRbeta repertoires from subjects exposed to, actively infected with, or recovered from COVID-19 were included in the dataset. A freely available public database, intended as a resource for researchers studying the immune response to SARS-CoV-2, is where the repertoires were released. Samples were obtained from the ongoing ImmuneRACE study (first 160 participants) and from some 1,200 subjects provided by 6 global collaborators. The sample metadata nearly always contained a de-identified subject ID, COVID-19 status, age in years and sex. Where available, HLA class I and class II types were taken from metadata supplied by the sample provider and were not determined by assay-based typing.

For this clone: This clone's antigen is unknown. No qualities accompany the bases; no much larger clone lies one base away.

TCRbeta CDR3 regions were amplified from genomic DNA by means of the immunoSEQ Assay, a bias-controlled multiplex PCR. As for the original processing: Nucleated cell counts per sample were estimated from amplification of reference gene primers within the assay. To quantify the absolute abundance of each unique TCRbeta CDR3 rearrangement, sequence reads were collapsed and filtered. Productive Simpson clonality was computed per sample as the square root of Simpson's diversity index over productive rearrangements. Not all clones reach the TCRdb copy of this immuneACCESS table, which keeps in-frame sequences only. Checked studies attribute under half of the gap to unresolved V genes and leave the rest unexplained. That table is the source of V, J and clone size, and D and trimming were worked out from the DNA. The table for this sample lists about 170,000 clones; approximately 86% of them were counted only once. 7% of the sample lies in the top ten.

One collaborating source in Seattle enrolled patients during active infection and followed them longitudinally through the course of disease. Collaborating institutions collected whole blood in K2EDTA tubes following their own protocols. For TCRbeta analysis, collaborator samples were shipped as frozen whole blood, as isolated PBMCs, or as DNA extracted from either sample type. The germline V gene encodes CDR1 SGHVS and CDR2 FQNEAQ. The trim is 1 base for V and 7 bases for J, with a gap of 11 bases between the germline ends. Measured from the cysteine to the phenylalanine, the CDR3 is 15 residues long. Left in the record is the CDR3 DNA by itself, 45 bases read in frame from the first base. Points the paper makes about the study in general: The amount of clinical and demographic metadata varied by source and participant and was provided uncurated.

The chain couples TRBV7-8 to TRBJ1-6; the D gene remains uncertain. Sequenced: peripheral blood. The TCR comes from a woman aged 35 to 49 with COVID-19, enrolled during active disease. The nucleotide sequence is TGTGCCAGCAGCTTAGTAGGGTCGGGGAATTCACCCCTCCACTTT. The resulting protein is CASSLVGSGNSPLHF.